This TCR beta chain was obtained from a study of blood T cells in healthy people across ages. Regarding the study as a whole: The unknown donor CMV status may have confounded expanded clonotype changes.

Together with a sample-barcoded 5' primer, a J-beta primer mix was included in a second PCR lasting 7 to 11 cycles. Per sample, CDR3-containing paired-end reads numbered at least 2.5 million. TCRdb reanalysed the 5' RACE reads using MiXCR and keeps one entry per CDR3 protein. The data hold some 1.8 million distinct CDR3 sequences, with 35% to 50% observed a single time. Each of the donors had roughly 9.7 milliliters of peripheral blood drawn into EDTA-treated Vacutainer tubes. Germline CDR1 DFQATT, CDR2 SNEGSKA (reference sequence). This CDR3 has 11 amino acids. Trimming left V 7 bases short and J 9 bases short, with 13 bases between. Details on this clonotype: The antigen is unknown.

The sample consisted of blood. This receptor was identified in a human donor in good health. This sequence joins TRBV20-1 and TRBJ2-1; unclear D gene. In nucleotides, the CDR3 is TGCAGTGTTCAAAGATGGCGTGAGCAGTTCTTC. Translation gives CSVQRWREQFF.